The 22 T cell receptor beta chains listed next were all sequenced from one sample in a study of metastatic and nonmetastatic thyroid tumors. TCRdb re-clonotyped the PCR reads through MiXCR. The table records roughly 30,000 clones, under 20% of them present only once. Every patient was untreated before thyroid surgery. Sequencing was carried out using blood. Source of these receptors: a female donor with papillary thyroid cancer or a benign thyroid nodule (not recorded which). Some clones in this sample may be carry-over from other donors' samples.

This clone came up a few times. The chain couples TRBV6-1 to TRBJ2-3; 9 bases are shared with TRBD2. Germline V gene sequence: CDR1 MNHNS, CDR2 SASEGT. V gave up 7 bases and J gave up 4 bases; unmatched junction bases: 9. CDR3 length equals 15 residues. The CDR3 coding sequence is TGTGCCAGCATGGGGAGCGGGAGGTCCTCAGATACGCAGTATTTT. Amino acid sequence: CASMGSGRSSDTQYF.

With respect to this clone: This may be a read error: a much more frequent sequence differs by one nucleotide. The chain carries TRBV18 and TRBJ1-1; a possible D gene is TRBD1 (6 bases). The CDR3 has 14 amino acids. Germline V CDR1 and CDR2: KGHSH, LQKENI. CDR3 sequence reads: CASSTQGRDTKAFF. CDR3 in DNA: TGTGCCAGCTCAACCCAGGGACGGGACACTAAAGCTTTCTTT.

The V gene is TRBV7-9, the J gene TRBJ2-2, with D perhaps TRBD2 (5 bases). The CDR3 spans 13 residues. Germline CDR1 is SEHNR and CDR2 is FQNEAQ (reference sequence). With 5 bases removed from V and 6 bases from J, the gap between germline ends came to 10 bases. CDR3 residues: CASSPTGAGELFF. For the CDR3, the DNA is TGTGCCAGCAGCCCGACCGGGGCCGGGGAGCTGTTTTTT.

This clone was counted ten times or more. The chain employs TRBV11-2 and TRBJ1-2, with 9 bases that match TRBD1. The V gene end was trimmed by 4 bases and the J gene end by 8 bases; junction bases not matched to a gene: 8. Germline-derived CDR1 and CDR2 are SGHAT and FQNNGV. This CDR3 is built from 14 residues. In nucleotides, the CDR3 is TGTGCCAGCAGCTCTCAACAGGGGGCGGAGGGCTACACCTTC. Residues: CASSSQQGAEGYTF.

This clone was seen only a few times. One end of the junction fails to match germline, which may point to a read error. The V gene is TRBV24-1, the J gene TRBJ2-3, with D perhaps matching TRBD1 (6 bases). The CDR3 has 16 amino acids. Germline V gene sequence: CDR1 KGHDR, CDR2 SFDVKD. The CDR3 bases are TGTGCCACCATTGATCGGACAGCTTCATGGCCAGATACGCAGTATTTT. Its protein product is CATIDRTASWPDTQYF.

The V call is TRBV18, the J call TRBJ1-5; D is possibly TRBD1 (5 bases). Germline V gene data show CDR1 as KGHSH and CDR2 as LQKENI. CDR3 length: 15 residues. V was clipped by 4 bases and J by 6 bases, with 16 bases between them. Here the CDR3 reads CASSLQTGVLQPQHF. In DNA form, the CDR3 reads TGTGCCAGCTCACTCCAAACGGGGGTCCTTCAGCCCCAGCATTTT.

By sample share, this clone is medium-sized. The V gene is TRBV10-3, the J gene TRBJ2-1; 10 bases fit TRBD2. The CDR3 consists of 17 residues. With 4 bases clipped from V and 1 base from J, the junction kept 7 bases outside the gene matches. Germline lookup yields CDR1 ENHRY and CDR2 SYGVKD. The CDR3 region is CAISGPRTSGSYNEQFF. The CDR3 bases are TGTGCCATCAGTGGGCCGAGGACTAGCGGTTCCTACAATGAGCAGTTCTTC.

This clone has a count of ten or more. The chain couples TRBV2 to TRBJ1-5; D is ambiguous. Germline V gene sequence: CDR1 SNHLY, CDR2 FYNNEI. The CDR3 totals 14 residues. The V end lost 2 bases, the J end lost 3 bases, and 8 bases lay between the germline ends. The chain's CDR3 is CASSELGINQPQHF. The CDR3 DNA is TGTGCCAGCAGTGAACTAGGAATCAATCAGCCCCAGCATTTT.

Many counts were recorded for this clone. This sequence joins TRBV28 and TRBJ2-1, with D tentatively TRBD1 (5 bases). Germline CDR1 MDHEN, CDR2 SYDVKM. The CDR3 covers 13 residues. Trimming removed 1 base at V and 12 bases at J, with 13 bases between. Here the CDR3 reads CASSLSRTQAQFF. The CDR3 DNA is TGTGCCAGCAGTTTATCTCGGACACAGGCGCAGTTCTTC.

Judged by abundance, this clone is medium-sized (0.01 to 0.1%). The V gene is TRBV27, the J gene TRBJ2-7; 7 bases are shared with TRBD1. V lost 6 bases to trimming and J lost 1 base; unmatched junction nucleotides: 12. Germline V gene sequence: CDR1 MNHEY, CDR2 SMNVEV (reference sequence). This CDR3 has 16 amino acids. CDR3: CASSLTGEGWSYEQYF. CDR3 nucleotides: TGTGCCAGCAGCTTAACAGGGGAAGGATGGTCCTACGAGCAGTACTTC.

The V gene is TRBV7-8, the J gene TRBJ1-3, with D uncertain. The CDR3 is 16 amino acids. The ends were cut back, 4 bases at V and 1 base at J, with 14 bases in the middle. Looked up from germline, CDR1 is SGHVS and CDR2 is FQNEAQ. CDR3 residues: CASSSGGYKSGNTIYF. The CDR3 DNA reads TGTGCCAGCAGCTCCGGTGGATATAAATCTGGAAACACCATATATTTT.

V is TRBV6-9 and J is TRBJ1-1; perhaps TRBD1 as D (5 bases). The germline V gene has CDR1 MNHGY and CDR2 SVAAGI. V was trimmed by 3 bases and J by 7 bases, leaving 6 bases between them. This CDR3 comprises 11 residues. The CDR3 here is CASSYGGEAFF. The CDR3 DNA follows: TGTGCCAGCAGTTACGGGGGTGAAGCTTTCTTT.

The chain joins TRBV6-2 or TRBV6-3 to TRBJ1-3, with no clear D. The ends were cut back, 0 bases at V and 2 bases at J, with 23 bases in the middle. The CDR3 covers 20 residues. Germline V gene lookup returns CDR1 MNHEY and CDR2 SVGEGT. The DNA for the CDR3 is TGTGCCAGCAGTTACTCGAAAGAGCTCTCTGACATCCGCCCTGGAAACACCATATATTTT. Protein: CASSYSKELSDIRPGNTIYF.

Details on this clone: A clone one base away is much larger, so this may be a read error. The V call is TRBV12-3 or TRBV12-4, the J call TRBJ2-4, with 8 nucleotides matching TRBD1. This CDR3 spans 14 amino acids. CDR3 in amino acids: CASSEDRAIDIKYF. In DNA, the CDR3 is TGTGCCAGCAGTGAGGACAGGGCAATTGACATTAAGTACTTC.

This clone has a count of ten or more. The CDR3 DNA reads TGCAGCGGCCGGACTAGCGGGACCAACACAGATACGCAGTATTTT. It is translated as CSGRTSGTNTDTQYF. This chain joins TRBV29-1 and TRBJ2-3, with 12 bases that match TRBD2. V dropped 7 bases and J dropped 2; count of bases not matched to a gene: 7. The V gene's germline CDR1 is SQVTM and CDR2 ANQGSEA. This CDR3 is 15 amino acids long.

This clone has at least ten counts. V usage is TRBV20-1 and J usage is TRBJ2-1; tentative D call: TRBD2 (5 bases). The CDR3 has 13 residues. CDR1 and CDR2 (germline): DFQATT, SNEGSKA (reference sequence). The ends were cut back, 3 bases at V and 8 bases at J, with 14 bases in the middle. In nucleotides, the CDR3 is TGCAGTGCTAGTGCCCCCCCCGGGGATGAGCAGTTCTTC. It is translated as CSASAPPGDEQFF.

At least ten counts were recorded for this clone. The chain combines TRBV5-1 with TRBJ1-4, with unresolved D. With 5 bases removed from V and 4 bases from J, the gap between germline ends came to 9 bases. Germline loops: CDR1 SGHRS, CDR2 YFSETQ. This CDR3 is built from 13 residues. The CDR3 sequence: CASSNSLNEKLFF. The CDR3 DNA is TGCGCCAGCAGTAACAGCCTTAATGAAAAACTGTTTTTT.

There are many counts of this clone. V usage is TRBV5-4 and J usage is TRBJ1-4, with a weak D call TRBD1 (6 bases). Trimming took 3 bases from V and 8 from J, leaving 14 bases between them. CDR3 length: 14 residues. Per germline, CDR1 SGHNT and CDR2 YYREEE (reference sequence). CDR3 in amino acids: CASSSQGGVEKLFF. The CDR3 DNA sequence: TGTGCCAGCAGCTCACAGGGCGGAGTGGAAAAACTGTTTTTT. Based on the CDR3 plus reference TRBV5-4 and TRBJ1-4, the full variable domain is ETGVTQSPTHLIKTRGQQVTLRCSSQSGHNTVSWYQQALGQGPQFIFQYYREEENGRGNFPPRFSGLQFPNYSSELNVNALELDDSALYLCASSSQGGVEKLFFGSGTQLSVL.

This clone was observed many times. V and J are TRBV11-2 and TRBJ1-5; no reliable D call. Germline V gene lookup returns CDR1 SGHAT and CDR2 FQNNGV. Trimming cost V 5 bases and J 7 bases, with 12 bases left between them. This CDR3 has 13 residues. CDR3 in amino acids: CASSPHPTQPQHF. CDR3 nucleotide sequence: TGTGCCAGCAGCCCCCATCCGACACAGCCCCAGCATTTT.

This clone was recorded a few times. The chain links TRBV11-2 to TRBJ2-4; 7 bases map to TRBD2. Germline-derived CDR1 and CDR2 are SGHAT and FQNNGV. V trimming: 0 bases; J trimming: 9 bases; junction bases outside the gene matches: 20. The CDR3 covers 19 residues. The CDR3, as DNA: TGTGCCAGCAGCTTAGAGAGCCCCGTGGGCGGGGGTCCTCTTAGCATTCAGTACTTC. Translated: CASSLESPVGGGPLSIQYF.

This clone has ten or more counts. V usage is TRBV28 and J usage is TRBJ1-5; 7 bases align to TRBD1. Trimming cost V 3 bases and J 2 bases; bases outside gene matches: 4. The CDR3 is made up of 15 amino acids. Per the germline V gene, CDR1 is MDHEN and CDR2 is SYDVKM. DNA for the CDR3: TGTGCCAGCAGTTTCTTTACAGGGGGCAATCAGCCCCAGCATTTT. It translates to CASSFFTGGNQPQHF.

In its sample, this clone was seen a few times. This chain connects TRBV6-1 to TRBJ1-6; D is perhaps TRBD1 (5 bases). Trimming took off 5 bases at V and 6 bases at J, with 14 bases between the two ends. There are 15 residues in the CDR3. The V gene's germline CDR1 is MNHNS and CDR2 SASEGT. CDR3 coding DNA: TGTGCCAGCAGTTGGGGTCAGAGGGGTAATTCACCCCTCCACTTT. Its protein product is CASSWGQRGNSPLHF.